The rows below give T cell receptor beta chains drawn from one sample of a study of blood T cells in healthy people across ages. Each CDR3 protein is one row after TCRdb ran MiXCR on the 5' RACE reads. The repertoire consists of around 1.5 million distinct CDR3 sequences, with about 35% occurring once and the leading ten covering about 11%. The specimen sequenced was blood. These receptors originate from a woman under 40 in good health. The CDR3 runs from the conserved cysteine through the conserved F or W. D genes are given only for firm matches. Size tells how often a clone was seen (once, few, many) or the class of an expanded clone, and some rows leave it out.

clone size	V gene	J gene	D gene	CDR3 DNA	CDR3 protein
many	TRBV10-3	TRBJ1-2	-	TGTGCCATCAGTGAGCGCTTGGGCTACACCTTC	CAISERLGYTF
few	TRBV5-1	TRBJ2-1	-	TGCGCCAGCGGGGGTTGGGCGGGGGCTCGGTCGGATGAGCAGTTCTTC	CASGGWAGARSDEQFF
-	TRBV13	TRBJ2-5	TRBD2	TGTGCCAGCAGCCTGACTAGCGAGGCCGAGACCCAGTACTTC	CASSLTSEAETQYF
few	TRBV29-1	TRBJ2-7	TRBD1	TGCAGCGTTGAAGTAGGCAGGGGGCGGTACGAGCAGTACTTC	CSVEVGRGRYEQYF
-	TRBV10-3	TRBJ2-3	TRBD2	TGTGCCACTGTGCGGGGGGCTAGCACAGGTACGCAGTATTTT	CATVRGASTGTQYF
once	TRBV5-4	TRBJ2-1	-	TGTGCCAGCAGCTTGTATGTGGGCTCCTACAATGAGCAGTTCTTC	CASSLYVGSYNEQFF
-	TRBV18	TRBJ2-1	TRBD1	TGTGCCAGCTCATCACCCTCGGGACAGGGGGCCAATGAGCAGTTCTTC	CASSSPSGQGANEQFF
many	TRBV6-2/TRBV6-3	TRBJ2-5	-	TGTGCCAGCGAAACCTCAGGGGCAAGGGAGACCCAGTACTTC	CASETSGARETQYF
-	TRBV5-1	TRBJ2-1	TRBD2	TGCGCCAGCAGCCTCCTAGCGGGAGGGCCGGCGATAAATGAGCAGTTCTTC	CASSLLAGGPAINEQFF
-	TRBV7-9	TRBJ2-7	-	TGTGCCAGCAGTACCGGACAGTGGGCCTACGAGCAGTACTTC	CASSTGQWAYEQYF
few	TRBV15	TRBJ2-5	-	TGTGCCACCAGCAGAGATTTGGGGGCCGAAGAGACCCAGTACTTC	CATSRDLGAEETQYF
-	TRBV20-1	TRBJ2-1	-	TGCAGTGCCACAAGGGCTGCGGGGGACAACAATGAGCAGTTCTTC	CSATRAAGDNNEQFF
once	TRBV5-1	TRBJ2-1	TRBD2	TGCGCCAGCAGCTTTTTAGCGGGAGCCCACAATGAGCAGTTCTTC	CASSFLAGAHNEQFF
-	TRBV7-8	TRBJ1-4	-	TGTGCCAGCAGCTTAGCGGGGTGGGGGTGGAACGCTAATGAAAAACGGTTTTTT	CASSLAGWGWNANEKRFF
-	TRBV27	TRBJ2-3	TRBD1	TGTGCCAGCAGTTACGCCGGGACAGCATTAACAGATACGCAGTATTTT	CASSYAGTALTDTQYF
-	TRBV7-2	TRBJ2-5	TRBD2	TGTGCCAGCAGCTTCTGGACTAGCGGGAGGAGAGAGACCCAGTACTTC	CASSFWTSGRRETQYF
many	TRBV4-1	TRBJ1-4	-	TGCGCCAGCAGCTGGCGGATTGCAACTAATGAAAAACTGTTTTTT	CASSWRIATNEKLFF
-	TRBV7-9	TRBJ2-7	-	TGTGCCAGCAGCTTAGTTGATTCGGGGAACCCCTACGAGCAGTACTTC	CASSLVDSGNPYEQYF
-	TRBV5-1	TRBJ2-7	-	TGCGCCAGCAGCTCAACAGGTTTATCCTCCTACGAGCAGTACTTC	CASSSTGLSSYEQYF
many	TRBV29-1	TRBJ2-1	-	TGCAGCGTTGATGGGCAGGTCAATGAGCAGTTCTTC	CSVDGQVNEQFF
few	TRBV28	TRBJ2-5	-	TGTGCCAGCAGTGGGGTTCTTGAGACCCAGTACTTC	CASSGVLETQYF
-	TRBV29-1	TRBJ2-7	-	TGCAGCGGTGAGTGGGGTGGTGACGAGCAGTACTTC	CSGEWGGDEQYF
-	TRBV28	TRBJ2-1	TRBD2	TGTGCCAGCGGACTAGTCTACAATGAGCGGTTCTTC	CASGLVYNERFF
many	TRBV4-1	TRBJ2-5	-	TGCGCCAGCAGCCAAGAATTTGTTGCGCAGACCCAGTACTTC	CASSQEFVAQTQYF
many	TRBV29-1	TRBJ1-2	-	TGCAGCGTCCCCACCCCGGGGTTGGGCTACACCTTC	CSVPTPGLGYTF
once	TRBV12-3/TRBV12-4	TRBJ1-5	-	TGTGCCAGCAGCCGGGGTGTGGGGAGCAGTCAGCCCCAGCATTTT	CASSRGVGSSQPQHF
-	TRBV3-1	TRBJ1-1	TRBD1	TGTGCCAGCAGCTTACGCGACGAACAGGGGCGAGCTTTCTTT	CASSLRDEQGRAFF
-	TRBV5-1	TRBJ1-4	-	TGCGCCAGCAGCTTGTTCGCCGGTAATGAAAAACTGTTTTTT	CASSLFAGNEKLFF
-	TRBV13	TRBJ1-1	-	TGTGCCCGCAGCTTTGAGGGCTCGGGAAAGTTGAACACTGAAGCTTTCTTT	CARSFEGSGKLNTEAFF
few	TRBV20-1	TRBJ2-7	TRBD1	TGCAGTGCTGGGGACAGGGGGCGTGTTAGGTACGAGCAGTACTTC	CSAGDRGRVRYEQYF
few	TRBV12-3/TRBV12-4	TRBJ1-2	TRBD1	TGTGCCAGCAGTCCAGGGACAGGGACCTATGGCTACACCTTC	CASSPGTGTYGYTF
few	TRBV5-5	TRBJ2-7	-	TGTGCCAGCAGCCCGACACCGGCGGATATCTACGAGCAGTACTTC	CASSPTPADIYEQYF
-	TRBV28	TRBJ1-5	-	TGTGCCAGCAGTTTTCCTGGAAGGTATAGCAATCAGCCCCAGCATTTT	CASSFPGRYSNQPQHF
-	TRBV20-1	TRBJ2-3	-	TGCAGTGCTATCTACTCGGGGACGGCTAAAGGGTTGTCAGATACGCAGTATTTT	CSAIYSGTAKGLSDTQYF
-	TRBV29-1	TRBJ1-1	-	TGCAGCGTTTTCCGGACAGCCCCTTTCATGAACACTGAAGCTTTCTTT	CSVFRTAPFMNTEAFF
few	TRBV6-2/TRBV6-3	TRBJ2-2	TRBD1	TGTGCCAGCAGTACGAGGGGGCGCGCGGACGGGGAGCTGTTTTTT	CASSTRGRADGELFF
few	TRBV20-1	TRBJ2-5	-	TGCAGTGCTAGAGATGGGCAGGAGTACCAAGAGACCCAGTACTTC	CSARDGQEYQETQYF
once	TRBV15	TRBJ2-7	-	TGTGCCACCCTCGGGCCGGGGAGCGAGCAGTACTTC	CATLGPGSEQYF
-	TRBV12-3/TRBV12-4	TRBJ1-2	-	TGTGCCAGCAGGGAGGGGGGGACTATGAATGGCTACACCTTC	CASREGGTMNGYTF
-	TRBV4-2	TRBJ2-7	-	TGTGCCAGCAGCCAAGAGCACAGTCGGGGGTCCTACGAGCGGTACTTC	CASSQEHSRGSYERYF
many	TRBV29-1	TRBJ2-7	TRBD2	TGCAGCGTGAGGGGAGGGGACGGTCCCGAGCAGTACTTC	CSVRGGDGPEQYF
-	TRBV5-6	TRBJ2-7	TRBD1	TGTGCCAACAGCATTCCGGGACAGGGCCACGAGCAGTACTTC	CANSIPGQGHEQYF
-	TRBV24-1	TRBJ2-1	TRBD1	TGTGCCACCAGTCCTCCGGGACAGGGCATCAATGAGCAGTTCTTC	CATSPPGQGINEQFF
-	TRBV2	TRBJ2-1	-	TGTGCCAGCGCCGGTTACGGATATGAGCAGTTCTTC	CASAGYGYEQFF
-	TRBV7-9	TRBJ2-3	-	TGTGCCAGCAGCGTACAGTCTAGCACAGATACGCAGTATTTT	CASSVQSSTDTQYF
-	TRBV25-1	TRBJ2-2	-	TGTGCCAGCAGTGACCCCACTTTTGGGAACACCGGGGAGCTGTTTTTT	CASSDPTFGNTGELFF